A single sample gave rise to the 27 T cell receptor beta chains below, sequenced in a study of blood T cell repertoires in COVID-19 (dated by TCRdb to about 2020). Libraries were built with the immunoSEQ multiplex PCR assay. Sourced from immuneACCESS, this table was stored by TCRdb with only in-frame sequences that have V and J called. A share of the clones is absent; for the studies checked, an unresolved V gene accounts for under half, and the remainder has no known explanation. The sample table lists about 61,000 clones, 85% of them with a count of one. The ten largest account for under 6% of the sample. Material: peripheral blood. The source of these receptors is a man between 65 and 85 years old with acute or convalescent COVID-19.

The CDR3 here is CASSQQGTAGNTIYF. As DNA, the CDR3 is TGTGCCAGCAGCCAGCAGGGGACAGCTGGAAACACCATATATTTT. The V and J genes are TRBV3-1 (or the pseudogene TRBV3-2) and TRBJ1-3; 7 bases match TRBD1. V lost 3 bases to trimming and J lost 2 bases; unmatched junction nucleotides: 4. Germline CDR1 reads LGHDT; CDR2 reads YNNKEL (reference sequence). The length of the CDR3 is 15 residues.

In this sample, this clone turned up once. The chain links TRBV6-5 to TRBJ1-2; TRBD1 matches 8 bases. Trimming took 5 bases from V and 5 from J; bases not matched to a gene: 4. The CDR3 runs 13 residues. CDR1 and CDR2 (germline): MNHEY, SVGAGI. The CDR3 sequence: CASSPRQGYGYTF. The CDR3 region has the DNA TGTGCCAGCAGTCCTCGACAGGGGTATGGCTACACCTTC.

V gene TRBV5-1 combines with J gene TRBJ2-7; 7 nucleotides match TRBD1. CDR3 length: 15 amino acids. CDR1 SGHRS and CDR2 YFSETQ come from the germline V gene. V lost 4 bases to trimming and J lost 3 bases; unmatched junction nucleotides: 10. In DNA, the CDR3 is TGCGCCAGCAGCCAAGGGACAGCTACTCTCTACGAGCAGTACTTC. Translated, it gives CASSQGTATLYEQYF.

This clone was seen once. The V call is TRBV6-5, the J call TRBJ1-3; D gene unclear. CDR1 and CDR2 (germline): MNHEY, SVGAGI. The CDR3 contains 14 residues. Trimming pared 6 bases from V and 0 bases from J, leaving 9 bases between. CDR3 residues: CASRARVSGNTIYF. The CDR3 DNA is TGTGCCAGCAGGGCACGGGTCTCTGGAAACACCATATATTTT.

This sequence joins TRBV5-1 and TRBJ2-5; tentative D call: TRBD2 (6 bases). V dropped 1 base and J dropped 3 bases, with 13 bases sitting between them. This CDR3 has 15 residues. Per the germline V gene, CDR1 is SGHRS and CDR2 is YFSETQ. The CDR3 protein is CASSLMGGGEETQYF. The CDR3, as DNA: TGCGCCAGCAGCTTGATGGGGGGTGGTGAAGAGACCCAGTACTTC.

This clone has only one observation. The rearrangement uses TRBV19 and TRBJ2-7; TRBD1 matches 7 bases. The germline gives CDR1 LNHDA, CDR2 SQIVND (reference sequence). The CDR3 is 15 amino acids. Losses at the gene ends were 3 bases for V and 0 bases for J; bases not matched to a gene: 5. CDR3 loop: CASSIWTGPSYEQYF. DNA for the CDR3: TGTGCCAGTAGTATTTGGACAGGTCCCTCCTACGAGCAGTACTTC.

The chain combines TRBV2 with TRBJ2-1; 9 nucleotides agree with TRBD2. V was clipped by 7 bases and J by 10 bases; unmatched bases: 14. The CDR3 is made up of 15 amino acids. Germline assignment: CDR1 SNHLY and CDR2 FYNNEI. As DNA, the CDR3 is TGTGCCAGCACCCGTTCTAGCGGGACCCTGGGGGAGCAGTTCTTC. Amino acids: CASTRSSGTLGEQFF.

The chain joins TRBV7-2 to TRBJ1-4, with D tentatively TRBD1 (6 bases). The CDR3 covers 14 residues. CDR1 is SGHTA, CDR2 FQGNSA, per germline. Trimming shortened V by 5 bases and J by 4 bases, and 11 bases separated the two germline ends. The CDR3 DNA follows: TGTGCCAGCAGCATAACAGGGCATAATGAAAAACTGTTTTTT. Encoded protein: CASSITGHNEKLFF.

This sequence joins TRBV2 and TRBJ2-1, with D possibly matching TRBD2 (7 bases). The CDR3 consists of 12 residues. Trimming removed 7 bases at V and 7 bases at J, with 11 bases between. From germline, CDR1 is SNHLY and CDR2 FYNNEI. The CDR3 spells CASIGGGNEQFF. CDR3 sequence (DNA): TGTGCCAGCATAGGGGGGGGTAATGAGCAGTTCTTC.

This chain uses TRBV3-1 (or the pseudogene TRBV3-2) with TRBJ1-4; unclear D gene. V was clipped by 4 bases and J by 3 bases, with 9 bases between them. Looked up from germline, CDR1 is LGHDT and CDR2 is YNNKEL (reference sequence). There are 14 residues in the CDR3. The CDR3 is CASSPSLPNEKLFF. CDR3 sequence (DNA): TGTGCCAGCAGCCCCTCCCTTCCTAATGAAAAACTGTTTTTT.

Here the CDR3 DNA reads TGTGCCAGCAGCTTAGGGCAGGGGCCGTCCAATGAGCAGTTCTTC. Protein: CASSLGQGPSNEQFF. This chain connects TRBV7-6 to TRBJ2-1, with D perhaps TRBD1 (6 bases). Trimming stripped 1 base from V and 6 bases from J, with 13 bases between. The CDR3 totals 15 residues. The germline gives CDR1 SGHVS, CDR2 FNYEAQ.

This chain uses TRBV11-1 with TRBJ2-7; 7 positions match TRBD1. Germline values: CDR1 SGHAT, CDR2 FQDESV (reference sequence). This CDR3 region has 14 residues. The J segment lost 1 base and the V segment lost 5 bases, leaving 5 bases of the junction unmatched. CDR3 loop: CASSPWDSSYEQYF. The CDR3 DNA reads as TGTGCCAGCAGCCCCTGGGACAGTTCCTACGAGCAGTACTTC. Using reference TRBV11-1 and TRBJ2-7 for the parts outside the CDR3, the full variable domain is EAEVAQSPRYKITEKSQAVAFWCDPISGHATLYWYRQILGQGPELLVQFQDESVVDDSQLPKDRFSAERLKGVDSTLKIQPAELGDSAMYLCASSPWDSSYEQYFGPGTRLTVT.

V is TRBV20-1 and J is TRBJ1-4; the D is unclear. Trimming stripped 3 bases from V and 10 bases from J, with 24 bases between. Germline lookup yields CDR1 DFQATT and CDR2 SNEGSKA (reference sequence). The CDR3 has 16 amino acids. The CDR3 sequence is CSASPASGGHQGKLFF. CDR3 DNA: TGCAGTGCTAGTCCCGCCTCAGGTGGGCATCAAGGAAAACTGTTTTTT.

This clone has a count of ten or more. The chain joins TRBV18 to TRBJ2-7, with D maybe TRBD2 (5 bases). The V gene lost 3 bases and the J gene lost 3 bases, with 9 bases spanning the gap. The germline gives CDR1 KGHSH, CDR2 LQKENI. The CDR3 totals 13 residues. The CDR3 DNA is TGTGCCAGCTCACCTAACCGGGGCTACGAGCAGTACTTC. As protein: CASSPNRGYEQYF.

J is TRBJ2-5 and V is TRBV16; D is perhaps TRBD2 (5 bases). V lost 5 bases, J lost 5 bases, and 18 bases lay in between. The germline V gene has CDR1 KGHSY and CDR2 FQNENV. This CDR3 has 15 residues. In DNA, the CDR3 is TGTGCCAGCAGCTACCGGCATTTGGCGGGTGAGACCCAGTACTTC. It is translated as CASSYRHLAGETQYF.

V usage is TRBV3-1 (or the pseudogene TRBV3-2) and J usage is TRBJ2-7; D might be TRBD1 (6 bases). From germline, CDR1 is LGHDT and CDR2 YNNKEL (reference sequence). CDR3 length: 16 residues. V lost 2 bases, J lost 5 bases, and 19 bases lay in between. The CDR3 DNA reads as TGTGCCAGCAGCCAAACCCAGGGCAGGGGAAGAAACGAGCAGTACTTC. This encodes CASSQTQGRGRNEQYF.

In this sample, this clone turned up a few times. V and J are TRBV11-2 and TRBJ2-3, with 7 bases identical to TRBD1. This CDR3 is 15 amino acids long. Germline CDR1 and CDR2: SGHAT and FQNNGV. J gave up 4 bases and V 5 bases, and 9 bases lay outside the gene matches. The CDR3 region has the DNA TGTGCCAGCAGCACCCGCCCGGACAGGTCAGATACGCAGTATTTT. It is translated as CASSTRPDRSDTQYF.

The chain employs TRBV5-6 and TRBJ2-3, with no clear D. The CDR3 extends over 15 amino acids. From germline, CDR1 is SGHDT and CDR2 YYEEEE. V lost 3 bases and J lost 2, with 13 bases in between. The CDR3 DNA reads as TGTGCCAGCAGCTACAGCCCCTCCGACACAGATACGCAGTATTTT. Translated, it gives CASSYSPSDTDTQYF.

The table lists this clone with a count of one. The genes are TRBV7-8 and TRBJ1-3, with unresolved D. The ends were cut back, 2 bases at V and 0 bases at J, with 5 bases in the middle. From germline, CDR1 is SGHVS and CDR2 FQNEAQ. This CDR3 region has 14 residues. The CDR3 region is CASSLLSSGNTIYF. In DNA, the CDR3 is TGTGCCAGCAGCTTACTATCCTCTGGAAACACCATATATTTT.

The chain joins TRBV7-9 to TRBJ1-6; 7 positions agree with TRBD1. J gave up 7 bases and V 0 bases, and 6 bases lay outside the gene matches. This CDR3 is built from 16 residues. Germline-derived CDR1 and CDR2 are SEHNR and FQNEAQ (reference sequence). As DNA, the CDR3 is TGTGCCAGCAGCTTAGCGCGGGGGGACAGAAATTCACCCCTCCACTTT. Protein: CASSLARGDRNSPLHF.

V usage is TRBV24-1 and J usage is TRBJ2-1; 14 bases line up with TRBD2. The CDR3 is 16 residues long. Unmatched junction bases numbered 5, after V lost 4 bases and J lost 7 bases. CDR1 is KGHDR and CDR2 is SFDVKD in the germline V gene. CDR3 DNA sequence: TGTGCCACCAGTGACCCGACTAGCGGGGGGGGGAATGAGCAGTTCTTC. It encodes CATSDPTSGGGNEQFF.

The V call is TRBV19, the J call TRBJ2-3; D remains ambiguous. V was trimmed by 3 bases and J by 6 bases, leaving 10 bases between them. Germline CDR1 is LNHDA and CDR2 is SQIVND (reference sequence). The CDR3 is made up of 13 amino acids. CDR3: CASSMGSRDTQYF. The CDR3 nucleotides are TGTGCCAGTAGTATGGGCAGCCGGGATACGCAGTATTTT.

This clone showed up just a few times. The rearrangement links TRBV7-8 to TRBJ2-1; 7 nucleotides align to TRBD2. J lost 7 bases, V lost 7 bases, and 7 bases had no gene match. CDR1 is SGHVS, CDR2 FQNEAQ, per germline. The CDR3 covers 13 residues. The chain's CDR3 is CASKVGGRNEQFF. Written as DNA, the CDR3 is TGTGCCAGCAAGGTCGGGGGGAGGAATGAGCAGTTCTTC.

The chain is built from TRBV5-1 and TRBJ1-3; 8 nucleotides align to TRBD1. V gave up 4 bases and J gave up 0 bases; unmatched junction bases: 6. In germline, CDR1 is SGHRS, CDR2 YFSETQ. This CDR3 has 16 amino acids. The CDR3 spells CASSPMGQVSGNTIYF. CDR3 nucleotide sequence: TGCGCCAGCAGCCCGATGGGACAGGTCTCTGGAAACACCATATATTTT.

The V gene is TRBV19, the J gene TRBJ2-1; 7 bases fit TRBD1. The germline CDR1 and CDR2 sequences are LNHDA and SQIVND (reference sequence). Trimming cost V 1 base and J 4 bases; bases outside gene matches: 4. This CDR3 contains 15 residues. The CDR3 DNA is TGTGCCAGTAGTATAGGCTGGGACAGTTACAATGAGCAGTTCTTC. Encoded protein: CASSIGWDSYNEQFF.

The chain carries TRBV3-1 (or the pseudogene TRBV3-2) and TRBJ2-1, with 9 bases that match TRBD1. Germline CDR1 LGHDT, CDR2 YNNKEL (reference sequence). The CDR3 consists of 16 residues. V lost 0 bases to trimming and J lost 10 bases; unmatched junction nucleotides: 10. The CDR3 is CASSQEDGTGIGEQFF. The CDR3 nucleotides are TGTGCCAGCAGCCAAGAGGACGGGACAGGGATAGGGGAGCAGTTCTTC.

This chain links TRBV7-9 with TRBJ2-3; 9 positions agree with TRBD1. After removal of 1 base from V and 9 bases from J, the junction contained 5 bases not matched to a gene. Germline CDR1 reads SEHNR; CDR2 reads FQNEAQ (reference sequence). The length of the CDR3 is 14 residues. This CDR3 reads CASSLGATGGTQYF. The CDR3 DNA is TGTGCCAGCAGCTTAGGGGCTACAGGGGGCACGCAGTATTTT.